This T cell receptor beta chain emerged from a study of T cells in Graves' hyperthyroidism and ophthalmopathy. Study-wide background: Staff took peripheral blood when the initial diagnosis was made, before any treatment began.

TCR beta CDR3 regions were amplified from RNA. HTBI primers drove first-round RT-PCR of the TCR CDR3. TCRdb fed the multiplex PCR reads into MiXCR, producing one record per CDR3 protein. The sample lists 350,000 to 400,000 distinct CDR3 sequences, around 20% occurring once. Between the trimmed V and J ends, which lost 3 bases and 6 bases, there was a span of 21 bases. Germline V gene sequence: CDR1 LNHNV, CDR2 YYDKDF (reference sequence). The CDR3 spans 16 residues. This clonotype was recorded many times. The chain carries TRBV15 and TRBJ2-7, with D possibly TRBD1 on 5 matching bases. The sequencing sample was made of blood. The sequence was obtained from a man in his late teens or twenties with Graves' ophthalmopathy. CDR3 in amino acids: CATSRPSGLAPREQYF. In nucleotides, the CDR3 is TGTGCCACCAGCAGGCCCTCAGGGTTAGCACCCCGCGAGCAGTACTTC.